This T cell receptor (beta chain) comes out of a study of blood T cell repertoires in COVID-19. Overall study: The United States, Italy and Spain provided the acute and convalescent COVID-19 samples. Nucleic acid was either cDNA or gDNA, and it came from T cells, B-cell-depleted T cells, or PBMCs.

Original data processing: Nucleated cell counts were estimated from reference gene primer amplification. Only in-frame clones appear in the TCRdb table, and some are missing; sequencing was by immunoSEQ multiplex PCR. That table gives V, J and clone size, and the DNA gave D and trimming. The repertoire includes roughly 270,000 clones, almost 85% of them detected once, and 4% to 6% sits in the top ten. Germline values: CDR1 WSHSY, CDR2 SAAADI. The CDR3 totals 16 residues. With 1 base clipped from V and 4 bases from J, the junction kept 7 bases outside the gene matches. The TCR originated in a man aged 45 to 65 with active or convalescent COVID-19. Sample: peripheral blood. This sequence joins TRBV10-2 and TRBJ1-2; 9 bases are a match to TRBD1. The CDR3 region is CASSEYRDRVFYGYTF. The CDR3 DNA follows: TGCGCCAGCAGTGAGTACCGGGACAGGGTGTTCTATGGCTACACCTTC.